What follows are 7 T cell receptor beta chains derived from one specimen sequenced in a study of T-cell reconstitution after alpha-beta-depleted transplantation in children. Preparing the TCRbeta library involved the use of unique molecular identifiers. TCRdb used MiXCR to reprocess the PCR reads, holding one entry per CDR3 protein. The sample comprises roughly 300,000 distinct CDR3 sequences, roughly 10% of which are singletons, and about 25% rests with the top ten. This sample comprised peripheral blood, obtained 180 days after TCRalphabeta/CD19-depleted stem cell transplant. These receptors were collected from a male patient aged 2 to 10 who had a stem cell transplant for chronic granulomatous disease, so the T cells may come from the graft donor.

This clonotype was recorded many times. J is TRBJ2-7 and V is TRBV20-1, with a tentative D call TRBD1 (6 bases). This CDR3 spans 13 amino acids. CDR1 and CDR2 (germline): DFQATT, SNEGSKA (reference sequence). Deletions cut 6 bases from V and 0 bases from J, with 12 bases between. The CDR3: CSAEGTNSYEQYF. CDR3 bases: TGCAGTGCCGAGGGGACAAACTCCTACGAGCAGTACTTC.

Turning to this clonotype: A clone one base away is much larger, so this may be a read error. V is TRBV5-1 and J is TRBJ2-3; 10 nucleotides line up with TRBD2. CDR3 length: 16 residues. Per germline, CDR1 SGHRS and CDR2 YFSETQ. CDR3 nucleotide sequence: TGCGTCAGCAGACACGGACTAGCGGACAACACAGATACGCAGTATTTT. Residues: CVSRHGLADNTDTQYF.

The rearrangement links TRBV9 to TRBJ1-6; a weak D match, TRBD1 (6 bases). This CDR3 is built from 16 residues. In germline, CDR1 is SGDLS, CDR2 YYNGEE. V lost 4 bases and J lost 7, with 18 bases in between. The CDR3 nucleotides are TGTGCCAGCAGCCCAACCACAGGGCAGTGGAATTCACCCCTCCACTTT. Translated, it gives CASSPTTGQWNSPLHF.

This chain links TRBV14 with TRBJ2-1, with D hard to call. CDR1 is SGHDN, CDR2 FVKESK, per germline. Trimming shortened V by 0 bases and J by 6 bases, and 18 bases separated the two germline ends. The CDR3 runs 17 residues. CDR3 sequence (DNA): TGTGCCAGCAGCCAAGAGCGTTCAGGATGGCTAGGCAATGAGCAGTTCTTC. Translation: CASSQERSGWLGNEQFF.

This clonotype has at least ten counts. The V call is TRBV11-2, the J call TRBJ2-7; D might be TRBD1 (5 bases). Trimming removed 1 base from V and 7 bases from J, with 17 bases in between. The CDR3 runs to 15 residues. In germline, CDR1 is SGHAT, CDR2 FQNNGV. The CDR3 DNA follows: TGTGCCAGCAGCTTAGGCCGGATTAGCCACAGGGAGCAGTACTTC. This codes for CASSLGRISHREQYF.

In its sample, this clonotype was seen many times. The chain joins TRBV5-8 to TRBJ2-1; D uncertain. The germline V gene has CDR1 SGHTS and CDR2 YDEGEE. The CDR3 contains 8 residues. DNA for the CDR3: TGTGCGTATGATGAGCAGTTCTTC. Protein: CAYDEQFF.

This clonotype was picked up many times. The CDR3 sequence: CASSLALSNYGYTF. The CDR3 nucleotides read TGTGCCAGCAGTTTAGCGCTATCTAACTATGGCTACACCTTC. The chain recombines TRBV12-3 or TRBV12-4 with TRBJ1-2; D remains ambiguous. V was pared by 0 bases and J by 0 bases, with 5 bases between. This CDR3 has 14 amino acids.